This TCR beta chain was recorded in a study of shared clonotypes between healthy human individuals. Study background: The people who gave samples were two women and a few men aged 18 to 49. The study, taken as a whole, reports: It was the non-shared clonotypes that had lower generation probabilities than clonotypes shared by all four donors. Naive subsets tended to show greater estimated richness than memory subsets.

With regard to this clone: Antigen: not known.

Sorted-subset replicate PCRs used around 0.2 ug DNA, some 33,000 T cell genomes. Using immunoSEQ multiplex PCR, the repertoire was profiled, and TCRdb retains in-frame clones only, with some absent. This table holds around 550,000 clones, approximately 96% found once. Naive CD8 cells lacked CD45RO and underwent positive selection for CCR7, leaving out terminally differentiated effector memory CD45RA+ cells. CDR1 and CDR2 from the germline V gene are SGDLS and YYNGEE. The CDR3 is made up of 16 amino acids. The V segment lost 0 bases and the J segment 7 bases; nucleotides outside the gene matches: 7. Sequencing used naive CD8+ T cells sorted from blood. The clonotype was recovered from a woman younger than 45 in good health. The chain carries TRBV9 and TRBJ2-1; TRBD2 agrees at 10 bases. In DNA form, the CDR3 reads TGTGCCAGCAGCGTAGGTCTAGCGGGAGTATCAAATGAGCAGTTCTTC. Protein: CASSVGLAGVSNEQFF. Variable domain in full (rest from reference TRBV9 and TRBJ2-1): DSGVTQTPKHLITATGQRVTLRCSPRSGDLSVYWYQQSLDQGLQFLIQYYNGEERAKGNILERFSAQQFPDLHSELNLSSLELGDSALYFCASSVGLAGVSNEQFFGPGTRLTVL.